The rows below give T cell receptor beta chains drawn from one sample of a study of Ad26.COV2.S vaccination and SARS-CoV-2 variants. Repertoires were generated with immunoSEQ multiplex PCR, while TCRdb's copy carries only in-frame clones and drops some. The sample yields hundreds of thousands of clones, about nine tenths seen once. Source: peripheral blood, taken in a trial of Ad26.COV2.S vaccine versus placebo. The origin of the receptors is a person between 18 and 59 years old who received the Ad26.COV2.S COVID-19 vaccine or a placebo. Both conserved end residues are part of each CDR3. Each record gives: D gene, clone size, V gene, J gene, CDR3 protein, CDR3 DNA. A D gene is named only where the DNA matches it firmly. Not all rows give a size; the values are once, few, many and, for expanded clones, a class.

>TRBD1|.|TRBV7-6|TRBJ1-1
CASSYTGGGTEAFF
TGTGCCAGCAGCTATACAGGGGGCGGCACTGAAGCTTTCTTT
>TRBD1|.|TRBV24-1|TRBJ1-5
CATSGTEYSNQPQHF
TGTGCCACCTCAGGGACAGAGTATAGCAATCAGCCCCAGCATTTT
>.|.|TRBV7-8|TRBJ1-2
CASSFSNYGYTF
TGTGCCAGCAGCTTCTCCAACTATGGCTACACCTTC
>.|.|TRBV5-1|TRBJ1-3
CASSMAASGNTIYF
TGCGCCAGCAGCATGGCCGCGTCGGGAAACACCATATATTTT
>.|.|TRBV5-8|TRBJ1-3
CASCDGRDYGSGNTIYF
TGTGCCAGCTGTGACGGCCGGGACTACGGCTCTGGAAACACCATATATTTT
>TRBD2|once|TRBV11-2|TRBJ2-1
CASSINRDYPYNEQFF
TGTGCCAGCAGCATAAACCGGGACTACCCTTACAATGAGCAGTTCTTC
>.|.|TRBV5-4|TRBJ2-3
CASSLGRGTDTQYF
TGTGCCAGCAGCTTGGGTCGAGGTACAGATACGCAGTATTTT
>.|.|TRBV29-1|TRBJ1-2
CSVVSRGEGWDYGYTF
TGCAGCGTTGTTTCAAGGGGGGAGGGGTGGGACTATGGCTACACCTTC
>.|.|TRBV19|TRBJ1-5
CASSPVEVQPQHF
TGTGCTTCGAGTCCGGTGGAAGTGCAGCCCCAGCATTTT
>.|.|TRBV7-2|TRBJ2-7
CASSPDYEQYF
TGTGCCAGCAGCCCAGACTACGAGCAGTACTTC
>TRBD1|.|TRBV5-1|TRBJ1-1
CASSSRQGRGNTEAFF
TGCGCCAGCAGCTCCCGACAGGGCAGAGGGAACACTGAAGCTTTCTTT
>.|.|TRBV12-3/TRBV12-4|TRBJ1-6
CASGGRGNSPLHF
TGTGCCAGCGGGGGAAGGGGCAATTCACCCCTCCACTTT
>TRBD1|.|TRBV9|TRBJ1-2
CASSGSTGTNYGYTF
TGTGCCAGCAGCGGTTCGACAGGGACTAACTATGGCTACACCTTC
>.|.|TRBV7-9|TRBJ2-7
CASSRLWGASYEQYF
TGTGCCAGCAGCCGACTCTGGGGGGCGTCCTACGAGCAGTACTTC
>.|.|TRBV14|TRBJ1-2
CASSQFGPLDGYTF
TGTGCCAGCAGCCAATTCGGGCCGCTGGATGGCTACACCTTC
>TRBD2|.|TRBV9|TRBJ2-5
CASSAEGGLAGQETQYF
TGTGCCAGCAGCGCGGAGGGGGGACTAGCGGGGCAAGAGACCCAGTACTTC
>.|.|TRBV5-4|TRBJ1-2
CASSLEGQGIHGYTF
TGTGCCAGCAGCTTGGAGGGGCAGGGTATCCATGGCTACACCTTC
>TRBD1|once|TRBV27|TRBJ2-7
CASSHGTVQYF
TGTGCCAGCAGTCATGGGACAGTGCAGTACTTC
>.|.|TRBV27|TRBJ1-4
CASSFGGGTNEKLFF
TGTGCCAGCAGTTTTGGAGGGGGTACTAATGAAAAACTGTTTTTT
>.|.|TRBV6-2/TRBV6-3|TRBJ2-7
CASSYLFRGSYSYEQYF
TGTGCCAGCAGTTACTTGTTTAGGGGGAGTTATTCCTACGAGCAGTACTTC
>TRBD1|.|TRBV7-2|TRBJ2-7
CASSTQTGGGSYEQYF
TGTGCCAGCAGCACTCAGACAGGGGGTGGCTCCTACGAGCAGTACTTC
>.|.|TRBV5-4|TRBJ2-5
CASSADSFTGAQYF
TGTGCCAGCAGCGCGGACAGCTTCACGGGGGCCCAGTACTTC
>.|.|TRBV2|TRBJ1-3
CASSPREVSGNTIYF
TGTGCCAGCAGTCCCAGGGAGGTCTCTGGAAACACCATATATTTT
>TRBD2|few|TRBV3-1/TRBV3-2|TRBJ2-1
CASSQDQAGVVWNEQFF
TGTGCCAGCAGCCAAGATCAAGCGGGGGTCGTATGGAATGAGCAGTTCTTC
>TRBD1|.|TRBV7-9|TRBJ1-2
CASSLGDRGSYGYTF
TGTGCCAGCAGCTTGGGAGACAGGGGGTCCTATGGCTACACCTTC
>.|.|TRBV15|TRBJ1-2
CATSRDLRRGSDGYTF
TGTGCCACCAGCAGAGATCTACGCAGGGGATCGGATGGCTACACCTTC
>.|once|TRBV6-2/TRBV6-3|TRBJ1-3
CASSPPARARGNTIYF
TGTGCCAGCAGTCCCCCCGCGAGGGCCCGGGGAAACACCATATATTTT
>TRBD2|.|TRBV5-1|TRBJ2-3
CASSLEPSGGHSSTDTQYF
TGCGCCAGCAGCTTGGAGCCTAGCGGGGGCCATTCTAGCACAGATACGCAGTATTTT
>.|.|TRBV21-1|TRBJ2-2
CASSKVMGGTGNTGELFF
TGTGCCAGCAGCAAAGTTATGGGGGGGACAGGGAACACCGGGGAGCTGTTTTTT
>.|.|TRBV29-1|TRBJ1-1
CSVTGRTENTEAFF
TGCAGCGTTACGGGGCGGACAGAGAACACTGAAGCTTTCTTT
>TRBD1|.|TRBV7-6|TRBJ2-7
CASSDSGTGDYEQYF
TGTGCCAGCAGCGACTCCGGGACAGGGGACTACGAGCAGTACTTC
>.|.|TRBV30|TRBJ1-1
CAWAGSPTEAFF
TGTGCCTGGGCTGGGTCCCCTACTGAAGCTTTCTTT
>TRBD2|.|TRBV7-2|TRBJ2-7
CASSPETGGTYEQYF
TGTGCCAGCAGCCCGGAGACGGGGGGGACCTACGAGCAGTACTTC
>.|.|TRBV20-1|TRBJ1-6
CSAGSPSPLHF
TGCAGTGCTGGGAGTCCCAGTCCCCTCCACTTT
>.|.|TRBV24-1|TRBJ2-3
CATSEGGGPFTDTQYF
TGTGCCACCAGTGAGGGTGGAGGGCCGTTCACAGATACGCAGTATTTT
>TRBD1|.|TRBV5-5|TRBJ1-2
CASSGGQGNYGYTF
TGTGCCAGCAGCGGGGGACAGGGCAACTATGGCTACACCTTC
>.|.|TRBV27|TRBJ2-7
CASSLPGRGGEQYF
TGTGCCAGCAGTTTACCGGGCAGGGGCGGCGAGCAGTACTTC
>TRBD2|.|TRBV27|TRBJ2-7
CASSQWTSGGGEQYF
TGTGCCAGCAGTCAATGGACTAGCGGGGGGGGCGAGCAGTACTTC
>TRBD1|.|TRBV7-2|TRBJ2-5
CASKRDRVETQYF
TGTGCCAGCAAGAGGGACAGGGTGGAGACCCAGTACTTC
>.|.|TRBV3-1/TRBV3-2|TRBJ1-6
CASSPLRSYNSPLHF
TGTGCCAGCAGCCCGCTAAGGTCCTATAATTCACCCCTCCACTTT
>.|.|TRBV7-2|TRBJ2-7
CASRKDPGPYYEQYF
TGTGCCAGCAGGAAGGATCCGGGACCGTACTACGAGCAGTACTTC
>.|.|TRBV5-1|TRBJ2-5
CASSLDLGGRETQYF
TGCGCCAGCAGCTTGGACTTGGGAGGAAGGGAGACCCAGTACTTC
>.|.|TRBV2|TRBJ2-7
CASGTSITDEQYF
TGTGCCAGCGGGACCTCCATAACTGACGAGCAGTACTTC
>.|.|TRBV5-6|TRBJ2-3
CASSLGGTQYF
TGTGCCAGCAGCTTGGGAGGTACGCAGTATTTT
>TRBD2|.|TRBV5-1|TRBJ2-3
CASSIALAGGTSSTDTQYF
TGCGCCAGCAGCATCGCCCTGGCGGGGGGAACAAGTAGCACAGATACGCAGTATTTT
>.|once|TRBV19|TRBJ1-2
CASSLWDLNYGYTF
TGTGCCAGTAGTCTGTGGGACCTAAACTATGGCTACACCTTC
>.|.|TRBV6-5|TRBJ1-6
CASSYSLLTSPLHF
TGTGCCAGCAGTTACTCCCTACTTACTTCACCCCTCCACTTT
>.|.|TRBV2|TRBJ2-7
CASSPAYEQYF
TGTGCCAGCAGTCCTGCCTACGAGCAGTACTTC
>TRBD1|.|TRBV5-4|TRBJ2-3
CASSLGTGGWNTDTQYF
TGTGCCAGCAGCTTGGGGACAGGGGGTTGGAACACAGATACGCAGTATTTT
>.|.|TRBV6-1|TRBJ2-7
CASSESQYGQLYEQYF
TGTGCCAGCAGTGAATCGCAATATGGACAGCTCTACGAGCAGTACTTC
>.|.|TRBV5-6|TRBJ2-3
CASSPGVRSSTDTQYF
TGTGCCAGCAGCCCGGGAGTAAGATCTAGCACAGATACGCAGTATTTT
>.|.|TRBV7-2|TRBJ1-5
CASSPDPDRPQHF
TGTGCCAGCAGCCCTGACCCGGACAGGCCCCAGCATTTT
>TRBD1|.|TRBV10-2|TRBJ1-1
CASSISPGGYSEAFF
TGCGCCAGCAGTATTTCCCCAGGGGGCTACTCTGAAGCTTTCTTT
>.|.|TRBV20-1|TRBJ2-1
CSASGDRFDEQFF
TGCAGTGCTAGTGGCGACAGGTTTGATGAGCAGTTCTTC